The clone carrying this TCR beta chain is a singleton in its sample. This specimen comes from a study of blood T cell repertoires in COVID-19. Recruitment covered over 20 US areas and drew participants whose ages spanned roughly 18 to 100 years. Cohort placement rested on clinical history that participants reported themselves. Under the authors' procedure: Scientists estimated how many nucleated cells there were by amplifying reference gene primers. Sequencing used immunoSEQ multiplex PCR; TCRdb keeps in-frame clones, though not all of them. V, J and clone size derive from that table, while D and trimming were established from the DNA sequence. The sample yields about 140,000 clones, approximately 81% seen once. This CDR3 is built from 14 residues. Trimming pared 0 bases from V and 5 bases from J, leaving 11 bases between. CDR1 is SGHTA, CDR2 FQGNSA, per germline.

The sequence was obtained from a man in his forties or fifties with acute COVID-19. The material sequenced was PBMCs or T cells enriched from blood (not recorded which). This chain joins TRBV7-2 and TRBJ2-7; D is possibly TRBD1 (6 bases). CDR3 amino acids: CASSLASQGHEQYF. The CDR3 DNA sequence: TGTGCCAGCAGCTTAGCGTCCCAGGGGCACGAGCAGTACTTC.